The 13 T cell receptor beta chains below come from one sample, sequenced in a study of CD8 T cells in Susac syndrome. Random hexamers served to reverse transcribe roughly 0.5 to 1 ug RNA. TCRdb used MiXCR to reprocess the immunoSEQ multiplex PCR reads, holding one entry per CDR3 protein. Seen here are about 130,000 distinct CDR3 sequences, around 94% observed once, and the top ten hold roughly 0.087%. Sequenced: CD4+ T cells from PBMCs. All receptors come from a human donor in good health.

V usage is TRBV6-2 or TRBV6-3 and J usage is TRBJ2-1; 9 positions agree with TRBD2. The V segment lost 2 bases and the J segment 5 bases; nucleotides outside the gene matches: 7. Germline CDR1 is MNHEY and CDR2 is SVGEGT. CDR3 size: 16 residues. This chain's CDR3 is CASSYDSASGNNEQFF. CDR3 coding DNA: TGTGCCAGCAGTTACGACTCCGCTAGCGGGAACAATGAGCAGTTCTTC.

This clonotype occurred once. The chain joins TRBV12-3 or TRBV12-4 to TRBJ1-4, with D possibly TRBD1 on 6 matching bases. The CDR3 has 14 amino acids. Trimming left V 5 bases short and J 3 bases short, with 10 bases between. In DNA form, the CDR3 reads TGTGCCAGCAGTCCGGGGGCACCTAATGAAAAACTGTTTTTT. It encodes CASSPGAPNEKLFF.

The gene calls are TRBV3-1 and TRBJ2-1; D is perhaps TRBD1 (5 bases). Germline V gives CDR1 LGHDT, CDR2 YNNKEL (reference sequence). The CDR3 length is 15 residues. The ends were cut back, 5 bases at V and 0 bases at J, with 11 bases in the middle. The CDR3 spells CASSSIGASYNEQFF. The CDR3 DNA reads TGTGCCAGCAGCTCCATAGGGGCCTCCTACAATGAGCAGTTCTTC.

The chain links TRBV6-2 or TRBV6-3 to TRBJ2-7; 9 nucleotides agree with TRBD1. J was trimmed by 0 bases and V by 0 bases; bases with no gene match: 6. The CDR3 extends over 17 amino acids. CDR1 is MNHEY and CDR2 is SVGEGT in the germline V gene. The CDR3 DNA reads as TGTGCCAGCAGTTACTCGGGCCGACAGGGGGTCTCCTACGAGCAGTACTTC. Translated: CASSYSGRQGVSYEQYF.

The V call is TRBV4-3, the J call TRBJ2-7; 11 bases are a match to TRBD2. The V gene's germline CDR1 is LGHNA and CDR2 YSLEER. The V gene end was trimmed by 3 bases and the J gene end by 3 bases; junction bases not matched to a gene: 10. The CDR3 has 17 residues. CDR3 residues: CASSQDLGLAGGYEQYF. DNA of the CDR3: TGCGCCAGCAGCCAGGACCTCGGCCTAGCGGGAGGCTACGAGCAGTACTTC.

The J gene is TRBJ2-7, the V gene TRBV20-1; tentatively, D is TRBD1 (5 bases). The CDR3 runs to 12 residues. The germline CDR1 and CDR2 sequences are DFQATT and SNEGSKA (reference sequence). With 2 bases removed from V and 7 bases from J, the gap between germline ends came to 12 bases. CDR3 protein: CSARSGKGEQYF. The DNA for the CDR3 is TGCAGTGCTAGATCAGGGAAAGGAGAGCAGTACTTC.

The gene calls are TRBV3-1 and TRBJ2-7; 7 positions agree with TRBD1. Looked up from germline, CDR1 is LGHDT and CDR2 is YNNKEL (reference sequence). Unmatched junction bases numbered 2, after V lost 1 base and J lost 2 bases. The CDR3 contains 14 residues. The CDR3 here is CASSQGTGAYEQYF. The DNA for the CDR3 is TGTGCCAGCAGCCAAGGGACAGGAGCCTACGAGCAGTACTTC.

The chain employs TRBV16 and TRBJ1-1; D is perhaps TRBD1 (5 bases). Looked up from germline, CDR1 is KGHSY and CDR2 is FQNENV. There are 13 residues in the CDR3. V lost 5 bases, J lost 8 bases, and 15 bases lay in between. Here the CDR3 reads CASSSMHGAEAFF. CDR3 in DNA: TGTGCCAGCAGCTCAATGCACGGGGCCGAAGCTTTCTTT.

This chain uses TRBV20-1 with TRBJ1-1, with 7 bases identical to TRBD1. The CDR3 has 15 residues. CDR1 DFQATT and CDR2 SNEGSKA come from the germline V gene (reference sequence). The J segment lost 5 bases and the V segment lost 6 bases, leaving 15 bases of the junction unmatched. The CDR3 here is CSAHDRDWGTTEAFF. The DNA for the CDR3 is TGCAGTGCACACGACAGGGACTGGGGAACTACTGAAGCTTTCTTT.

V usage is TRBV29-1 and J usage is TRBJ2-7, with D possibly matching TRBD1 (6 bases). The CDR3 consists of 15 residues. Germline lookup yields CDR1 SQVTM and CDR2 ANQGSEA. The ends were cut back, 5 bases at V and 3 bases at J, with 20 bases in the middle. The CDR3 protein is CSVQTGLRPFYEQYF. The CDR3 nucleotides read TGCAGCGTTCAGACAGGCCTTAGACCTTTCTACGAGCAGTACTTC.

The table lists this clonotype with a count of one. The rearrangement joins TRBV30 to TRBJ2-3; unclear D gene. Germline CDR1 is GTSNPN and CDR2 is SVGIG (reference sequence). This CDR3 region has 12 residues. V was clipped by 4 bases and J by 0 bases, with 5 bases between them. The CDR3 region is CAWTSSTDTQYF. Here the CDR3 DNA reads TGTGCCTGGACCAGTAGCACAGATACGCAGTATTTT.

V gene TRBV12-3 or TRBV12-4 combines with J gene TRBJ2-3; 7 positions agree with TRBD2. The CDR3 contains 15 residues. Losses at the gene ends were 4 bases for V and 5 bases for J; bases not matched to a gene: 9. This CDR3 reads CASSWEGGRVDTQYF. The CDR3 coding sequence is TGTGCCAGCAGTTGGGAAGGCGGGAGAGTAGATACGCAGTATTTT.

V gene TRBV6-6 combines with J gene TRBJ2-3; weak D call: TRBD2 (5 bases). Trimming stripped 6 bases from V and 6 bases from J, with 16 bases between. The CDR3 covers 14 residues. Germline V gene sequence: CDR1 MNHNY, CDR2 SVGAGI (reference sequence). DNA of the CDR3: TGTGCCAGCAGGAGGGCAGAACTTTCGGATACGCAGTATTTT. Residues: CASRRAELSDTQYF.